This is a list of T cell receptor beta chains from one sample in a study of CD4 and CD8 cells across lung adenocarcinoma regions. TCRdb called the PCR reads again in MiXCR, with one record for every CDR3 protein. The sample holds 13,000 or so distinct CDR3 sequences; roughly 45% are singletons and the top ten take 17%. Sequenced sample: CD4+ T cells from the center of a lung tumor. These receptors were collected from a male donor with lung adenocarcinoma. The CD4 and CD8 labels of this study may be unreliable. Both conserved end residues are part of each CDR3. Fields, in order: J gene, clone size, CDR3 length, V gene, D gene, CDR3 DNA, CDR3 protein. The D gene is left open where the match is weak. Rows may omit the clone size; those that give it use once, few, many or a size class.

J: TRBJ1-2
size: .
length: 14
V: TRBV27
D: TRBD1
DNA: TGTGCCAGCAGTCGCCAGGGGGCCGACTATGGCTACACCTTC
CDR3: CASSRQGADYGYTF

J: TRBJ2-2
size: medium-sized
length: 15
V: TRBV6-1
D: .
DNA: TGTGCCAGCAGTGACACAGGGCCTAACACCGGGGAGCTGTTTTTT
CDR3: CASSDTGPNTGELFF

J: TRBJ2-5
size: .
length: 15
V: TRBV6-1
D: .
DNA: TGTGCCAGCAGTGAGTTAGGGGGGATACGGGAGACCCAGTACTTC
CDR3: CASSELGGIRETQYF

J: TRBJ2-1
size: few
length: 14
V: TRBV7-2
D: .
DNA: TGTGCCTCCTCCAACAGAATTCAGTTCAATGAGCAGTTCTTC
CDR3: CASSNRIQFNEQFF

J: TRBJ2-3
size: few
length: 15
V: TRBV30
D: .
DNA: TGTGCCTGGTCGCGTGGCGGCAGAAATACAGATACGCAGTATTTT
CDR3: CAWSRGGRNTDTQYF

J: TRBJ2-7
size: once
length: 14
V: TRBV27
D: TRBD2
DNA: TGTGCCAGCAGTTCCCCACGGACTAGCTACGAGCAGTACTTC
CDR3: CASSSPRTSYEQYF

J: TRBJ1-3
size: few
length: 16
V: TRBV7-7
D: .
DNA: TGTGCTAGCAGCTTAGGTTCTGGAAACTCGGGAAACACCATATATTTT
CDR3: CASSLGSGNSGNTIYF

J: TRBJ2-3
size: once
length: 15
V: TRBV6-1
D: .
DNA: TGTGCCAGGGGCCTCCAGGCTGGAATTACAGATGCGCAGTATTTT
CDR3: CARGLQAGITDAQYF

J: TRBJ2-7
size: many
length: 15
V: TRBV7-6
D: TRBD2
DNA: TGTGCCAGCAGCTTTAGACTAGCGGGCTCCTACGAGCAGTACTTC
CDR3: CASSFRLAGSYEQYF

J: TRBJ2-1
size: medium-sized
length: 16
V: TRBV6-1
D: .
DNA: TGTGCCAGCAGTGAAGAATGGGGAGGCAAGTACAATGAGCAGTTCTTC
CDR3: CASSEEWGGKYNEQFF

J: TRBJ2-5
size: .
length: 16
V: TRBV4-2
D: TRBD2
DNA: TGTGCCAGCAGCCAGAAACCGGGACTAGCGGAGGAGACCCAGTACTTC
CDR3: CASSQKPGLAEETQYF

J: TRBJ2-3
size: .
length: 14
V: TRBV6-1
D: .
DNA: TGTGCGGGGAGGGGGGGCCGTGGCCCAGAGACGCAGTATTTC
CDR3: CAGRGGRGPETQYF

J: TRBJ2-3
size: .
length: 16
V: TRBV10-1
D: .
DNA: TGCGCCAACAGTCCGGGAAAGGGCCCAAAGGACAATGAGCAGTTCTTT
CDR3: CANSPGKGPKDNEQFF

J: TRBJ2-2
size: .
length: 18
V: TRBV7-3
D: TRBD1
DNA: TGTGCCAGCAGCTCAACCGGGACAGGGAGCGCGAACACCGGGGAGCTGTTTTTT
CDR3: CASSSTGTGSANTGELFF

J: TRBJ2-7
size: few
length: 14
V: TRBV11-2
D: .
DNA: TGTGCCAGCAGTTCCCGGTACCTCTCCTACGAGCAGTACTTC
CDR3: CASSSRYLSYEQYF

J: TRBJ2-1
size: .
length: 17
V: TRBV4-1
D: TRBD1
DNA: TGCGCCAGCAGCCCTTGGGCTGGGCAGGGGGCCTACAATGAGCAGTTCTTC
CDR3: CASSPWAGQGAYNEQFF

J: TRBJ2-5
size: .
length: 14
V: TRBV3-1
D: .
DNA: TGTGCCAGCAGCCAAAATCGGGTTCAAGAGACCCAGTACTTC
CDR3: CASSQNRVQETQYF

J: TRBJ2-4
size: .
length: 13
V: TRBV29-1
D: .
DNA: TGCAGCGTTGGGGCGGCGGCCAAAAACATTCAGTACTTC
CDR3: CSVGAAAKNIQYF

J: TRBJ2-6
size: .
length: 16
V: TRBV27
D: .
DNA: TGTGCCAGCAGCTCCGGACGCCTCTCTGGGTCCTACGAGCTGACTTTC
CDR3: CASSSGRLSGSYELTF

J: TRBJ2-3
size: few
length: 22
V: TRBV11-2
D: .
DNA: TGTGTCCCAAGCTTCTGTGGGTCTCTTTGCATTGAGGGTGCAAGCTCAGAGGTGCCTTGCTGCTTC
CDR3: CVPSFCGSLCIEGASSEVPCCF

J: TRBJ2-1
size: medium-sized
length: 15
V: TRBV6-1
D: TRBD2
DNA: TGTGCCAGCAGTGAACTAGCGGGAGGGCACGATGAGCAGTTCTTC
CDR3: CASSELAGGHDEQFF

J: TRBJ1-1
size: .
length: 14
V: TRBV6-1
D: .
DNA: TGTGCCAGCACCGAAGGGGGGGACACCACTGAAGCTTTCTTT
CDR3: CASTEGGDTTEAFF

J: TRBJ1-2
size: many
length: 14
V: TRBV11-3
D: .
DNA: TGTGCCAGCAGCTTAGGGACAACTAACTATGGCTACACCTTC
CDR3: CASSLGTTNYGYTF

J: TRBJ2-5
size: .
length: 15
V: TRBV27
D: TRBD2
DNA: TGTGCCAGCAGTTTTCTAGCGGATATCCAAGAGACCCAGTACTTC
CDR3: CASSFLADIQETQYF

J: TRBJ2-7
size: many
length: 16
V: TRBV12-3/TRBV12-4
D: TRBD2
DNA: TGTGCCAGCAGTTTAAGGGTTAGCGGGGAAACCTACGAGCAGTACTTC
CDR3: CASSLRVSGETYEQYF

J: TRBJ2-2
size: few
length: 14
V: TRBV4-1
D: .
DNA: TGCGCCAGCAGCCAAGTCCGGGGCACCGGGGAGCTGTTTTTT
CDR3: CASSQVRGTGELFF

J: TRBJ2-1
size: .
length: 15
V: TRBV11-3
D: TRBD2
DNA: TGTGCCAGCAGCTATTTGGGGGGGAGGGCCCGAGAGCAGTTCTTC
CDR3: CASSYLGGRAREQFF

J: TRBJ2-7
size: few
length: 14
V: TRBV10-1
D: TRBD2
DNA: TGCGCCAGCAGCCCCTCACTAGCGGGAGGTGAGCAGTACTTC
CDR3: CASSPSLAGGEQYF

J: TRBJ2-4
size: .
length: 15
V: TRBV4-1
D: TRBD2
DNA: TGCGCCAGCAGCGACGGGGGCGGGAGGACCGGCGATCAGTACTTC
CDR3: CASSDGGGRTGDQYF

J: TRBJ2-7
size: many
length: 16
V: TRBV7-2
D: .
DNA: TGTGCCAGCAGTCCCCTCGCGGAGAGGGTAGGCTACGAGCAGTACTTC
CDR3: CASSPLAERVGYEQYF

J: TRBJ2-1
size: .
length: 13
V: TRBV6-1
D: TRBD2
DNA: TGTGCCAGGAGCTGTGGGAACAGCGGGGAGCAGTTTTTC
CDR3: CARSCGNSGEQFF

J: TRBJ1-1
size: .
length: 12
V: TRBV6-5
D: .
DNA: TGTGCCAGCAGTTTCCACGGCACTGAAGCTTTCTTT
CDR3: CASSFHGTEAFF

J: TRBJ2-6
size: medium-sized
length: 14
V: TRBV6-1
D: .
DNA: TGTGCCAGCAGTGAAGGGTCTGGGGCCAACGTCCTGACTTTC
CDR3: CASSEGSGANVLTF

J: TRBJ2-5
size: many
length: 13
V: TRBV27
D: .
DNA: TGTGCCAGCAGTCCCCGCCGCGGGGAGACCCAGTACTTC
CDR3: CASSPRRGETQYF

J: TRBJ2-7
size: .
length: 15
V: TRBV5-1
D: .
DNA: TGCGCCAGCAGCTTTAACAATTTTGGGGCTGGGGAGCAGTACTTC
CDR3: CASSFNNFGAGEQYF

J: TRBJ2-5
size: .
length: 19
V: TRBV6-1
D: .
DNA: TGTGCCAGCAGTGAATTCGGGGGGCTCGGGGGCTGTGACCAAGACACCCAGTACTTC
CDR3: CASSEFGGLGGCDQDTQYF

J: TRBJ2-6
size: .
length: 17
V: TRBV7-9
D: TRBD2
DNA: TGTGCCAGCAGCCCTGTGGGGGGGGTCCCTGGGGCCAACGTCCTGACTTTC
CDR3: CASSPVGGVPGANVLTF

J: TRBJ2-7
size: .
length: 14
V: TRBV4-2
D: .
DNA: TGTGCCAGCAGCTACGGACTGCCCCTAGGCGAGCAGTACTTC
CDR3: CASSYGLPLGEQYF

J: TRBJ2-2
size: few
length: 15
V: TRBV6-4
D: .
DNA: TGTGCCAGCGGACTCCAGTCTGGAATCACAGGGACGCTGTATTTT
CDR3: CASGLQSGITGTLYF

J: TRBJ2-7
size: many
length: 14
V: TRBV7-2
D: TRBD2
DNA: TGTGCCAGCAGCTTATGGAGCGGGAGGGCCGAGCAGTACTTC
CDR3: CASSLWSGRAEQYF

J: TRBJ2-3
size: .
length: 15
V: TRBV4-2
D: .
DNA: TGTGCCACGGGGCTCGGACTCGGTGATCCAGATACGCAGTATTTT
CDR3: CATGLGLGDPDTQYF

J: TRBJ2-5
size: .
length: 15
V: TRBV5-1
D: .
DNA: TGCGCCAGCAGCTTGGAGGACGGCCGACAAGAGACCCAGTACTTC
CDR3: CASSLEDGRQETQYF

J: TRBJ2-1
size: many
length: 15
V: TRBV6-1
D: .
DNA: TGTGCCAGCAGAAAACCGGGACTGATGAGGAATGAGCAGTTCTTC
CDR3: CASRKPGLMRNEQFF